This TCR beta chain is from a study of T cells expressing NK-cell markers. A word on this clonotype: Antigen specificity is unknown.

Study results and limitations: In four donors, dominant clonotypes made up roughly 28.3-65% of CD3+CD56-NKG2C+ cells.

TCRdb re-called the 5' RACE reads; every CDR3 protein appears as one record, without DNA. The listing contains about 410,000 distinct CDR3 sequences. The CDR3 covers 17 residues. Germline V lookup: CDR1 DFQATT, CDR2 SNEGSKA (reference sequence). Sequencing input: blood T cells: a sorted CD56 or NKG2C T cell subset, CD4+ or CD8+ T cells, or bulk PBMC T cells (not recorded which). This rearrangement joins TRBV20-1 to TRBJ2-7; TCRdb returns TRBD1, unconfirmable since there is no DNA. The sequence derives from a woman aged 45 to 65 in good health. CDR3 in amino acids: CSASSPGREKKGYEQYF.